These T cell receptor beta chains were read from a single sample in a study of blood T cell repertoires in COVID-19. Sequencing used immunoSEQ multiplex PCR; TCRdb keeps in-frame clones, though not all of them. The sample yields under 150,000 clones, around 87% seen once. The sample was peripheral blood. All receptors derive from a woman aged 40 to 50 with acute or convalescent COVID-19. Both conserved end residues are part of each CDR3. A D gene is named only where the DNA matches it firmly. Clone size is stated in some rows and not others, as once, few, many or a class when expanded.

j_call,v_call,d_call,clone_size,cdr3_nt,cdr3_aa
TRBJ2-1,TRBV5-4,TRBD2,.,TGTGCCAGCAGCTTGGGCCTAGCGGGGTACAATGAGCAGTTCTTC,CASSLGLAGYNEQFF
TRBJ1-2,TRBV30,.,.,TGTGCCTGGACCCTTAAATGGGGAGCGGACACCTTC,CAWTLKWGADTF
TRBJ1-1,TRBV18,.,.,TGTGCCAGCTCACCACGCAGGGAATCTGAAGCTTTCTTT,CASSPRRESEAFF
TRBJ2-3,TRBV10-2,TRBD2,.,TGCGCCAGCAGTGATACTAGCGGGAGGATAGATACGCAGTATTTT,CASSDTSGRIDTQYF
TRBJ2-1,TRBV7-2,TRBD1,once,TGTGCCAGCAGCTTAGCTCGGACAGGGGGCTCCTACAATGAGCAGTTCTTC,CASSLARTGGSYNEQFF
TRBJ1-5,TRBV2,.,.,TGTGCCAGCACCGGTAGTTACAATCAGCCCCAGCATTTT,CASTGSYNQPQHF
TRBJ2-2,TRBV18,TRBD1,.,TGTGCCAGCTCACCAGTACCGACAGGGAAGAACACCGGGGAGCTGTTTTTT,CASSPVPTGKNTGELFF
TRBJ1-1,TRBV5-8,.,.,TGTGCCAGCAGCTTACGACAGCACACTGAAGCTTTCTTT,CASSLRQHTEAFF
TRBJ2-5,TRBV10-3,.,.,TGTGCCATCAGTGAGTCGTTTCGAACAGTGCGAGAGACCCAGTACTTC,CAISESFRTVRETQYF
TRBJ1-1,TRBV5-1,TRBD1,.,TGCGCCAGCAGCTTGGAGAGGTCAGGGGGTGACGGAGCTTTCTTT,CASSLERSGGDGAFF
TRBJ2-3,TRBV5-1,TRBD2,.,TGCGCCAGCAGCTTGGGTAGCGGGAGTGGCACAGATACGCAGTATTTT,CASSLGSGSGTDTQYF
TRBJ1-5,TRBV24-1,TRBD1,.,TGTGCCACCAGTGATGATACAGGGGGCGTTCAGCCCCAGCATTTT,CATSDDTGGVQPQHF
TRBJ1-1,TRBV19,TRBD1,.,TGTGCCAGTAGTATTCCGGACAGGTTGAACACTGAAGCTTTCTTT,CASSIPDRLNTEAFF
TRBJ1-2,TRBV29-1,.,.,TGCAGCGTTGACAATCCCTATGGCTACACCTTC,CSVDNPYGYTF
TRBJ2-3,TRBV30,.,.,TGTGCCTGGAGTGCAGGGGACGTTGGCACAGATACGCAGTATTTT,CAWSAGDVGTDTQYF
TRBJ2-7,TRBV30,TRBD1,.,TGTGCCTGGAGCCGGCAAGGGACAGGGGGGCAGTACTTC,CAWSRQGTGGQYF
TRBJ1-2,TRBV30,TRBD1,.,TGTGCCTCCCCGGGACAGGGACTGTATGGCTACACCTTC,CASPGQGLYGYTF
TRBJ2-7,TRBV27,.,.,TGTGCCAGCAGTTTATCGCAGGGGACTATCACCTACGAGCAGTACTTC,CASSLSQGTITYEQYF
TRBJ1-1,TRBV5-1,.,once,TGCGCCAGCAAAGAGAGCTTGAACACTGAAGCTTTCTTT,CASKESLNTEAFF
TRBJ2-1,TRBV18,TRBD1,.,TGTGCCAGCTCACCACCGAGACAGGGGCACAATGAGCAGTTCTTC,CASSPPRQGHNEQFF
TRBJ1-1,TRBV7-2,.,.,TGTGCCAGCAGCCCAACGGTCAGGGGTACTGAAGCTTTCTTT,CASSPTVRGTEAFF
TRBJ1-4,TRBV13,.,.,TGTGCCAGCAGCGGACAAGCTAATGAAAAACTGTTTTTT,CASSGQANEKLFF
TRBJ2-7,TRBV7-9,TRBD1,.,TGTGCCAGCAGCTCCAGACAGGGAATCTACGAGCAGTACTTC,CASSSRQGIYEQYF
TRBJ2-3,TRBV29-1,TRBD2,.,TGCAGCGTGCGACTAGCGGGGGGCCAAACGCAGTATTTT,CSVRLAGGQTQYF
TRBJ2-2,TRBV3-1/TRBV3-2,.,few,TGTGCCAGCAGCTTTTACGGGGAGCTGTTTTTT,CASSFYGELFF
TRBJ2-3,TRBV19,.,.,TGTGCCAGTAGCCTAGAGGGAGAGGCGGAAGATACGCAGTATTTT,CASSLEGEAEDTQYF
TRBJ1-1,TRBV19,.,once,TGTGCCAGTTCTCCTACCCTGAACACTGAAGCTTTCTTT,CASSPTLNTEAFF
TRBJ1-1,TRBV7-9,.,.,TGTGCCAGCAGCTTCGGAGGAAACACTGAAGCTTTCTTT,CASSFGGNTEAFF
TRBJ2-7,TRBV28,.,.,TGTGCCAGCAGCCCTTACTACGAGCAGTACTTC,CASSPYYEQYF
TRBJ2-1,TRBV7-9,TRBD2,.,TGTGCCACCGGGGCTAGCGGGATGGGGGAGCAGTTCTTC,CATGASGMGEQFF
TRBJ1-2,TRBV5-4,TRBD1,few,TGTGCCAGCAGCTCCTCGACAGGGTACTATGGCTACACCTTC,CASSSSTGYYGYTF
TRBJ1-5,TRBV4-3,.,.,TGCGCCAGCAGCCCTGGGGACACTTATCAGCCCCAGCATTTT,CASSPGDTYQPQHF
TRBJ2-1,TRBV7-3,TRBD2,.,TGTGCCAGCAGCTTACGCCTAGGCGCGGGAGGGCCCCACAATGAGCAGTTCTTC,CASSLRLGAGGPHNEQFF
TRBJ1-6,TRBV4-2,.,.,TGTGCCAGCAGCCAGCGTGTCCTTAATTCACCCCTCCACTTT,CASSQRVLNSPLHF
TRBJ2-5,TRBV5-1,.,.,TGCGCCAGCAGTCGGGACTCTCAAGAGACCCAGTACTTC,CASSRDSQETQYF
TRBJ2-4,TRBV20-1,TRBD2,.,TGCAGTGCTAGTGGAGGTAGCGGGAGAAGCCTAGCCAAAAACATTCAGTACTTC,CSASGGSGRSLAKNIQYF
TRBJ2-5,TRBV5-1,.,.,TGCGCCAGCAGCTTGACTACGGGGAAAGAGACCCAGTACTTC,CASSLTTGKETQYF
TRBJ2-2,TRBV7-2,.,.,TGTGCCAGCAGCCCTCTGAACACCGGGGAGCTGTTTTTT,CASSPLNTGELFF
TRBJ2-3,TRBV9,.,.,TGTGCCAGCAGTTCTAGCACAGATACGCAGTATTTT,CASSSSTDTQYF
TRBJ1-5,TRBV2,TRBD1,.,TGTGCCAGCAGTCCCACAGGGGGCGCAGGCCAGCCCCAGCATTTT,CASSPTGGAGQPQHF
TRBJ2-7,TRBV6-1,.,.,TGTGCCAGCAGTGAATCCGCCCGGGGCTACGAGCAGTACTTC,CASSESARGYEQYF
TRBJ2-7,TRBV4-3,TRBD2,.,TGCGCCAGCAGCCAAGGGTATCGAGGCGGGACTAGTATGGTCGAGCAGTACTTC,CASSQGYRGGTSMVEQYF
TRBJ1-4,TRBV5-6,.,.,TGTGCCAGCAGCTTTTACCAGGGAGGGGAAAAACTGTTTTTT,CASSFYQGGEKLFF
TRBJ1-5,TRBV28,.,.,TGTGCCAGCAGTCCCCGGGGGGGGGAACAGCCCCAGCATTTT,CASSPRGGEQPQHF
TRBJ2-1,TRBV7-3,.,.,TGTGCCAGCAGCTTAGCCAGGGACAATGAGCAGTTCTTC,CASSLARDNEQFF
TRBJ2-7,TRBV7-2,TRBD1,.,TGTGCCAGCAGCCCGCAGGGGGCTGAGCAGTACTTC,CASSPQGAEQYF
TRBJ2-4,TRBV11-2,.,.,TGTGCCAGCAGCTTAGATCTGGGAGGCAAAAACATTCAGTACTTC,CASSLDLGGKNIQYF
TRBJ1-4,TRBV28,.,once,TGTGCCAGCGTACGGACGGAGGGTGAAAAACTGTTTTTT,CASVRTEGEKLFF
TRBJ1-6,TRBV2,TRBD1,.,TGTGCCGCCAGGACAGGCGGTCTGTCCGTTTCACCCCTCCACTTT,CAARTGGLSVSPLHF
TRBJ1-1,TRBV7-9,TRBD1,.,TGTGCCAGCAGCTTAGTTCTTTCAGGGGGCACTGAAGCTTTCTTT,CASSLVLSGGTEAFF
TRBJ1-1,TRBV10-3,.,.,TGTGCCATCAGTGTGAAGAAATGGACATTGAACACTGAAGCTTTCTTT,CAISVKKWTLNTEAFF
TRBJ2-7,TRBV29-1,.,.,TGCAGCGTTGAGGGTGCAGGGCGGTTGTACGAGCAGTACTTC,CSVEGAGRLYEQYF
TRBJ1-2,TRBV6-2/TRBV6-3,.,few,TGTGCCAGCAGTTACACGGAGGGGTTTCTCGAGGGCTACACCTTC,CASSYTEGFLEGYTF
TRBJ1-6,TRBV27,.,.,TGTGCCAGCAGTTTATCGTTCCGGACAGATAATTCACCCCTCCACTTT,CASSLSFRTDNSPLHF
TRBJ2-2,TRBV7-9,.,.,TGTGCCAGCAGGGCCGATGGCAACACCGGGGAGCTGTTTTTT,CASRADGNTGELFF
TRBJ1-2,TRBV5-4,.,.,TGTGCCAGCAGCTTACAGGGTTTATGGGGCTACACCTTC,CASSLQGLWGYTF
TRBJ2-3,TRBV5-1,.,.,TGCGCCAGCAGCCCGCCCGGGACTGCTTCTAGCACAGATACGCAGTATTTT,CASSPPGTASSTDTQYF
TRBJ2-2,TRBV27,TRBD2,once,TGTGCCAGCAGATCACCGACTAGCGTGAACACCGGGGAGCTGTTTTTT,CASRSPTSVNTGELFF
TRBJ2-7,TRBV27,TRBD2,.,TGTGCCAGCCGCACAGGTGGGGGGGTTGAGTACTTC,CASRTGGGVEYF